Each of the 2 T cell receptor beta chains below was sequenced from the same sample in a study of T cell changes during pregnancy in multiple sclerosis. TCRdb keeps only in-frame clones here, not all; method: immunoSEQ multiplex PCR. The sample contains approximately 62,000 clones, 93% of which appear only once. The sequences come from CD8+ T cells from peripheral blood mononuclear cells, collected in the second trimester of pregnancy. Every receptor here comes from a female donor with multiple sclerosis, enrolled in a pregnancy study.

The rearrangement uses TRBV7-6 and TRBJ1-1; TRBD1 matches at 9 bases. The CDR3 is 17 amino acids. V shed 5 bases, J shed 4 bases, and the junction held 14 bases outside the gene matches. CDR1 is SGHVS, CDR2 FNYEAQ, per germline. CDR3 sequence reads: CASSDHPARQGGTEAFF. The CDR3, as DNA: TGTGCCAGCAGCGACCATCCAGCCAGACAGGGGGGCACTGAAGCTTTCTTT.

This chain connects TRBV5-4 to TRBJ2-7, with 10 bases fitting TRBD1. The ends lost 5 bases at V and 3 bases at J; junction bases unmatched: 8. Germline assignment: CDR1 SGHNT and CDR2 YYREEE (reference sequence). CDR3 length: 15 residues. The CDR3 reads CASRPGQGLGYEQYF. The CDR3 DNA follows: TGTGCCAGCAGGCCGGGACAGGGGCTCGGCTACGAGCAGTACTTC.